This T cell receptor (beta chain) derives from a study of cytomegalovirus exposure and HLA in healthy donors. General study findings and limits: A prior analysis recorded that most TCR beta V segments were productive about 87% or about 30% of the time.

PCR used 60 Vbeta primers and 13 Jbeta primers. TCRdb keeps only in-frame clones here, not all; method: immunoSEQ multiplex PCR. The sample holds around 180,000 clones, around 73% seen once. Remarks on this clone: The antigen remains undetermined.

CDR3 length equals 16 residues. Losses at the gene ends were 0 bases for V and 7 bases for J; bases not matched to a gene: 7. CDR1 and CDR2 from the germline V gene are SGHVS and FNYEAQ. What was sequenced was PBMCs. This sequence joins TRBV7-6 and TRBJ2-1, with 9 bases matching TRBD2. This sequence was found in a man aged 60 to 75 in good health and CMV-seronegative. In DNA, the CDR3 is TGTGCCAGCAGCTTAGCGTTTGCGGGAGGGCGAAATGAGCAGTTCTTC. Amino acids: CASSLAFAGGRNEQFF.